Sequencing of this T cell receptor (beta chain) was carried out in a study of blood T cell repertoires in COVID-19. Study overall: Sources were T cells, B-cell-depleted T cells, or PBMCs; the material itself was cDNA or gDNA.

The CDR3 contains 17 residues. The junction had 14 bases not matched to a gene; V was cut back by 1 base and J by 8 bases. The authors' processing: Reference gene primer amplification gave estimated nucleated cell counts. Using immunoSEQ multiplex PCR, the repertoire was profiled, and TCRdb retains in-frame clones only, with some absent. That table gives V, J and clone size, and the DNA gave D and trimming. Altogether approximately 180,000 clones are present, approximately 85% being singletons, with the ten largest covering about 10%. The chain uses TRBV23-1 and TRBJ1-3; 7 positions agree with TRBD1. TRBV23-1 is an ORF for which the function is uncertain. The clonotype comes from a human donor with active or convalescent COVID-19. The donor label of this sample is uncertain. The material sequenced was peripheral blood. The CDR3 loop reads CASSQFKGARCFDTIYF. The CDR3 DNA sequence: TGCGCCAGCAGTCAATTTAAGGGGGCGCGTTGTTTCGACACCATATATTTT.